Below, 2 T cell receptor beta chains from the same sample are listed, as sequenced in a study of OX40 agonist ivuxolimab in advanced cancers. The repertoire was sequenced with immunoSEQ multiplex PCR; TCRdb's copy has only in-frame clones and lacks some. The sample records more than 75,000 clones, 70% to 85% being singletons. The sequencing used CD4+ or CD8+ T cells sorted from blood, collected in a trial of the OX40 agonist ivuxolimab. The receptors come from an adult with an advanced solid tumor such as melanoma, head and neck, liver or kidney cancer.

This sequence joins TRBV7-2 and TRBJ2-1; TRBD1 matches 7 bases. The V and J ends lost 2 bases and 7 bases, in that order; junction bases with no gene match: 8. Germline V gene lookup returns CDR1 SGHTA and CDR2 FQGNSA. The CDR3 totals 15 residues. The DNA of the CDR3 is TGTGCCAGCAGCTTAAAAGCAGGGGGATTAAATGAGCAGTTCTTC. Its translation: CASSLKAGGLNEQFF. Full variable domain (remainder filled in from reference TRBV7-2 and TRBJ2-1): GAGVSQSPSNKVTEKGKDVELRCDPISGHTALYWYRQSLGQGLEFLIYFQGNSAPDKSGLPSDRFSAERTGGSVSTLTIQRTQQEDSAVYLCASSLKAGGLNEQFFGPGTRLTVL.

This clone appeared once. Other DNA sequences in the same sample also yield this CDR3. V and J are TRBV9 and TRBJ2-3, with D unresolved. Trimming pared 0 bases from V and 2 bases from J, leaving 7 bases between. Per the germline V gene, CDR1 is SGDLS and CDR2 is YYNGEE. The CDR3 covers 14 residues. The chain's CDR3 is CASSVAGSTDTQYF. The CDR3 region has the DNA TGTGCCAGCAGCGTAGCCGGTTCCACAGATACGCAGTATTTT.